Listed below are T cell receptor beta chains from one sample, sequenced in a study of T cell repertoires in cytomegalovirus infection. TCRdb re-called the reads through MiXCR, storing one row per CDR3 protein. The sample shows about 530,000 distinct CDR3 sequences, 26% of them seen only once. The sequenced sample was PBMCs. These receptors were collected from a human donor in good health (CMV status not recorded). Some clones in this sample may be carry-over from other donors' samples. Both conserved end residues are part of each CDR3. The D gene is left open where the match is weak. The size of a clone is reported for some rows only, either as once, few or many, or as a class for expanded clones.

CDR3 protein: CASSADGTSSYNSPLHF
CDR3 DNA: TGTGCCAGCAGCGCTGACGGCACGAGCTCCTATAATTCACCCCTCCACTTT
D gene: NA
CDR3 length: 17
J gene: TRBJ1-6
V gene: TRBV9
clone size: few

CDR3 protein: CASGAHINSPLHF
CDR3 DNA: TGTGCCAGCGGGGCCCACATTAATTCACCCCTCCACTTT
D gene: NA
CDR3 length: 13
J gene: TRBJ1-6
V gene: TRBV7-2
clone size: few

CDR3 protein: CASGLRELYNEQFF
CDR3 DNA: TGTGCTAGTGGTTTAAGGGAACTCTACAATGAGCAGTTCTTC
D gene: NA
CDR3 length: 14
J gene: TRBJ2-1
V gene: TRBV12-5
clone size: many

CDR3 protein: CASSFRRVGSTEAFF
CDR3 DNA: TGTGCCAGCAGCTTCCGACGGGTTGGAAGTACTGAAGCTTTCTTT
D gene: NA
CDR3 length: 15
J gene: TRBJ1-1
V gene: TRBV5-6
clone size: few

CDR3 protein: CSARDTQSPLGAQYF
CDR3 DNA: TGCAGTGCTAGAGATACGCAGTCCCCTTTAGGGGCCCAGTACTTC
D gene: NA
CDR3 length: 15
J gene: TRBJ2-5
V gene: TRBV20-1
clone size: few

CDR3 protein: CASSFLPTSGSANEQFF
CDR3 DNA: TGTGCCAGCAGCTTCCTCCCGACTAGCGGGAGCGCCAATGAGCAGTTCTTC
D gene: TRBD2
CDR3 length: 17
J gene: TRBJ2-1
V gene: TRBV7-3
clone size: few

CDR3 protein: CATSDVGGYGTDTQYF
CDR3 DNA: TGTGCCACCAGTGACGTTGGGGGATATGGAACAGATACGCAGTATTTT
D gene: NA
CDR3 length: 16
J gene: TRBJ2-3
V gene: TRBV24-1
clone size: NA

CDR3 protein: CASSQDRNTEAFF
CDR3 DNA: TGTGCCAGCAGCCAGGACAGGAACACTGAAGCTTTCTTT
D gene: NA
CDR3 length: 13
J gene: TRBJ1-1
V gene: TRBV7-3
clone size: many

CDR3 protein: CASSFLYEQYF
CDR3 DNA: TGTGCCAGCAGCTTCCTCTACGAGCAGTACTTC
D gene: NA
CDR3 length: 11
J gene: TRBJ2-7
V gene: TRBV7-2
clone size: many

CDR3 protein: CASSTRDEKLFF
CDR3 DNA: TGTGCCAGTAGTACCAGGGATGAAAAACTGTTTTTT
D gene: NA
CDR3 length: 12
J gene: TRBJ1-4
V gene: TRBV19
clone size: NA

CDR3 protein: CASRQGVGTDTQYF
CDR3 DNA: TGTGCCAGCAGGCAGGGCGTGGGCACAGATACGCAGTATTTT
D gene: NA
CDR3 length: 14
J gene: TRBJ2-3
V gene: TRBV6-1
clone size: few

CDR3 protein: CASSLPGQDSRYGYTF
CDR3 DNA: TGTGCCAGCAGTCTGCCGGGACAGGATTCGCGCTATGGCTACACCTTC
D gene: TRBD1
CDR3 length: 16
J gene: TRBJ1-2
V gene: TRBV11-2
clone size: NA

CDR3 protein: CASSLGLAGSDTQYF
CDR3 DNA: TGTGCCAGCAGCTTGGGACTAGCGGGATCGGATACGCAGTATTTT
D gene: TRBD2
CDR3 length: 15
J gene: TRBJ2-3
V gene: TRBV7-2
clone size: many

CDR3 protein: CASNHKDGGNTEAFF
CDR3 DNA: TGCGCCAGCAACCACAAGGATGGGGGGAACACTGAAGCTTTCTTT
D gene: NA
CDR3 length: 15
J gene: TRBJ1-1
V gene: TRBV4-1
clone size: few

CDR3 protein: CASTQGVQETQYF
CDR3 DNA: TGTGCCAGTACACAGGGGGTCCAAGAGACCCAGTACTTC
D gene: TRBD1
CDR3 length: 13
J gene: TRBJ2-5
V gene: TRBV12-3/TRBV12-4
clone size: many

CDR3 protein: CASSYWTGEEAFF
CDR3 DNA: TGTGCCAGCAGTTATTGGACGGGGGAAGAAGCTTTCTTT
D gene: NA
CDR3 length: 13
J gene: TRBJ1-1
V gene: TRBV6-2/TRBV6-3
clone size: NA

CDR3 protein: CASSLVSGRASYEQYF
CDR3 DNA: TGTGCCAGCAGCCTAGTTAGCGGGAGGGCTTCCTACGAGCAGTACTTC
D gene: TRBD2
CDR3 length: 16
J gene: TRBJ2-7
V gene: TRBV7-8
clone size: many

CDR3 protein: CASSLGRFYGYTF
CDR3 DNA: TGTGCCAGCAGTTTGGGAAGGTTCTATGGCTACACCTTC
D gene: NA
CDR3 length: 13
J gene: TRBJ1-2
V gene: TRBV12-3/TRBV12-4
clone size: few

CDR3 protein: CASSFFEYGGKLYEQYF
CDR3 DNA: TGTGCCAGCAGCTTTTTTGAGTATGGCGGGAAGCTCTACGAGCAGTACTTC
D gene: NA
CDR3 length: 17
J gene: TRBJ2-7
V gene: TRBV7-2
clone size: many

CDR3 protein: CASSIGRSYYEQYF
CDR3 DNA: TGTGCCAGCAGCATCGGGAGGTCTTACTACGAGCAGTACTTC
D gene: TRBD2
CDR3 length: 14
J gene: TRBJ2-7
V gene: TRBV7-2
clone size: many

CDR3 protein: CASSLGPGLNTEASF
CDR3 DNA: TGCGCCAGCAGCTTGGGGCCAGGACTGAACACTGAAGCTTCCTTT
D gene: NA
CDR3 length: 15
J gene: TRBJ1-1
V gene: TRBV5-1
clone size: NA

CDR3 protein: CASSFTLRQGANEKLFF
CDR3 DNA: TGTGCCAGCAGCTTTACCCTCCGACAGGGAGCTAATGAAAAACTGTTTTTT
D gene: TRBD1
CDR3 length: 17
J gene: TRBJ1-4
V gene: TRBV7-9
clone size: many

CDR3 protein: CASSPSRTSGTDEQFF
CDR3 DNA: TGTGCCAGCAGCCCCTCCCGGACTAGCGGGACCGATGAGCAGTTCTTC
D gene: TRBD2
CDR3 length: 16
J gene: TRBJ2-1
V gene: TRBV5-6
clone size: few

CDR3 protein: CSARAANTNTGELFF
CDR3 DNA: TGCAGTGCTAGAGCCGCCAACACGAACACCGGGGAGCTGTTTTTT
D gene: NA
CDR3 length: 15
J gene: TRBJ2-2
V gene: TRBV20-1
clone size: few

CDR3 protein: CASSGSQETQYF
CDR3 DNA: TGTGCCAGCAGCGGGAGCCAAGAGACCCAGTACTTC
D gene: NA
CDR3 length: 12
J gene: TRBJ2-5
V gene: TRBV28
clone size: many

CDR3 protein: CASSLDSSVYGYTF
CDR3 DNA: TGTGCCAGCAGTCTCGATTCCTCGGTTTATGGCTACACCTTC
D gene: NA
CDR3 length: 14
J gene: TRBJ1-2
V gene: TRBV27
clone size: few

CDR3 protein: CASSPVFGNTEAFF
CDR3 DNA: TGTGCCAGCAGTCCTGTTTTTGGGAACACTGAAGCTTTCTTT
D gene: NA
CDR3 length: 14
J gene: TRBJ1-1
V gene: TRBV6-2/TRBV6-3
clone size: NA

CDR3 protein: CASSPSGEISGFSTDTQYF
CDR3 DNA: TGTGCCAGCAGCCCCTCTGGCGAGATTAGCGGGTTCTCCACAGATACGCAGTATTTT
D gene: TRBD2
CDR3 length: 19
J gene: TRBJ2-3
V gene: TRBV13
clone size: NA

CDR3 protein: CASSSYKRESRNEQFF
CDR3 DNA: TGTGCCAGCAGTTCGTACAAGCGGGAGAGTAGAAATGAGCAGTTCTTC
D gene: TRBD2
CDR3 length: 16
J gene: TRBJ2-1
V gene: TRBV27
clone size: few

CDR3 protein: CSARKDQYNEQFF
CDR3 DNA: TGCAGTGCTAGGAAAGACCAGTACAATGAGCAGTTCTTC
D gene: NA
CDR3 length: 13
J gene: TRBJ2-1
V gene: TRBV20-1
clone size: NA